This T cell receptor beta chain was sequenced in a study of T cells in localized non-small cell lung cancer. General study results and limits: Sequence data derive from only one tumor region, so heterogeneity remains possible. When the top 100 tumor clones were examined, a median roughly 62 of them also appeared in the adjacent lung, which was paired and uninvolved.

Points on this clone: No antigen is known for it.

The CDR3 extends over 14 amino acids. Germline assignment: CDR1 SSHAT and CDR2 FNYEAQ (reference sequence). The V gene lost 3 bases and the J gene lost 7 bases, with 13 bases spanning the gap. Method: immunoSEQ multiplex PCR; TCRdb's copy keeps in-frame clones and lacks some. The table shows 70,000 to 95,000 clones, with about nine tenths occurring only once. Sequenced material: PBMCs, taken before any cancer treatment. This clonotype originated in a woman aged 40-69 years with stage II squamous cell lung carcinoma. The genes are TRBV7-7 and TRBJ2-1, with D perhaps matching TRBD2 (6 bases). CDR3 sequence reads: CASSLTGVMNEQFF. CDR3 nucleotide sequence: TGTGCCAGCAGCTTGACGGGAGTTATGAATGAGCAGTTCTTC. The full variable domain, with the rest looked up from reference TRBV7-7 and TRBJ2-1, is GAGVSQSPRYKVTKRGQDVTLRCDPISSHATLYWYQQALGQGPEFLTYFNYEAQPDKSGLPSDRFSAERPEGSISTLTIQRTEQRDSAMYRCASSLTGVMNEQFFGPGTRLTVL.